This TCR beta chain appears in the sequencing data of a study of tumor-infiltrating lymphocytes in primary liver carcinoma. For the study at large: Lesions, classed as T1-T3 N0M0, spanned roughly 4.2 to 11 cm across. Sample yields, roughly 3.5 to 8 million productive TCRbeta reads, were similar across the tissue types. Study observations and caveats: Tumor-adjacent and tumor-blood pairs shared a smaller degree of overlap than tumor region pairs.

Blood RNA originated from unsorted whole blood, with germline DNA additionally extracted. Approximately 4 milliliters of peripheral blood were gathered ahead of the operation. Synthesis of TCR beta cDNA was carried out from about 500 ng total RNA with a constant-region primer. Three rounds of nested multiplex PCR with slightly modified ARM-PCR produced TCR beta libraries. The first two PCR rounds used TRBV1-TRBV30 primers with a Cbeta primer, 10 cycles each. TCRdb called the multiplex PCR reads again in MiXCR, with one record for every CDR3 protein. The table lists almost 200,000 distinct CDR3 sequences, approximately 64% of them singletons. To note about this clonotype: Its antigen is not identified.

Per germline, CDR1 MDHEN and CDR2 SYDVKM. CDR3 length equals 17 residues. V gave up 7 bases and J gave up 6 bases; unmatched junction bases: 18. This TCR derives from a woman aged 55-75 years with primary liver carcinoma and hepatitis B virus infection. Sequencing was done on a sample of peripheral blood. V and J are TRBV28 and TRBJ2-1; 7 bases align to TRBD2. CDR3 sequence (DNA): TGTGCCAGCAACCTTTGGAGGGTGGCGGGAGTTCGCAATGAGCAGTTCTTC. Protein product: CASNLWRVAGVRNEQFF.